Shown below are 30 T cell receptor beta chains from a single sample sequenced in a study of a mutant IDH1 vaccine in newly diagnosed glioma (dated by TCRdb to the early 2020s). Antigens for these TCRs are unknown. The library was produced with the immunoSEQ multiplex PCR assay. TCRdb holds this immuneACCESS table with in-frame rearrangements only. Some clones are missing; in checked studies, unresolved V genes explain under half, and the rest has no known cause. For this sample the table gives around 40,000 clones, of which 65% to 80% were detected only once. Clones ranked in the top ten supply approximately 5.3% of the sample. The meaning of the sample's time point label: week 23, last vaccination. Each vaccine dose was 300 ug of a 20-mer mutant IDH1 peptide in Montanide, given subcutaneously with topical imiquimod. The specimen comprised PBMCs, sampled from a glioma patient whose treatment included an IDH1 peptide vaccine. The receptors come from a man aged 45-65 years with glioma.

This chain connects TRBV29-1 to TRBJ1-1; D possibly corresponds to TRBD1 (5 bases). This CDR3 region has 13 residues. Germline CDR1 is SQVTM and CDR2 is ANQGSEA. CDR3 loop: CSGRARVDTEAFF. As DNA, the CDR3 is TGCAGTGGCAGGGCCAGAGTGGACACTGAAGCTTTCTTT.

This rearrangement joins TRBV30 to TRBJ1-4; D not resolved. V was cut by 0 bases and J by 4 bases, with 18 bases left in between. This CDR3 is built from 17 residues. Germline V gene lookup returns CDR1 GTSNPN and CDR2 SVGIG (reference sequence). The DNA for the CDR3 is TGTGCCTGGAGTGTACCCCCCCTGACGGAATATAATGAAAAACTGTTTTTT. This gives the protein CAWSVPPLTEYNEKLFF.

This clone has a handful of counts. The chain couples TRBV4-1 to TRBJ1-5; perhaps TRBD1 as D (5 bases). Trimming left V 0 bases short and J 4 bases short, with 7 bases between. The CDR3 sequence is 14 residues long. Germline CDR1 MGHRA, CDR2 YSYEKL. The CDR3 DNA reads TGCGCCAGCAGCCAAGAACAGGCAAATCAGCCCCAGCATTTT. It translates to CASSQEQANQPQHF.

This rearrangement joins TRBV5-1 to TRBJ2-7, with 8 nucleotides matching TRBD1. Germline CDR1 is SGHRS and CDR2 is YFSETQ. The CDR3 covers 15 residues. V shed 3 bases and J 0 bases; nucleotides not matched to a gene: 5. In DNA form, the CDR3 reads TGCGCCAGCAGCTCGGGGACAGGTTTCTCCTACGAGCAGTACTTC. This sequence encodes CASSSGTGFSYEQYF.

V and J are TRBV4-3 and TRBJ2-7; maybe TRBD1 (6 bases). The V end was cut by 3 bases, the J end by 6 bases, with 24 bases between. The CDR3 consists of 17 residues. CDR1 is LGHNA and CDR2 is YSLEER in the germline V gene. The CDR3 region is CASSHSRVGTPAGEQYF. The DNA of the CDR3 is TGCGCCAGCAGCCATTCGAGAGTCGGGACACCGGCGGGCGAGCAGTACTTC.

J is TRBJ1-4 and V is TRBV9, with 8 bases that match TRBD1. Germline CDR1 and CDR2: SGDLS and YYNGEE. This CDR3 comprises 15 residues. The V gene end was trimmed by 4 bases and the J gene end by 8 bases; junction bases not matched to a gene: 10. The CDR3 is CASSTLTGVGEKLFF. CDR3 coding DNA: TGTGCCAGCAGCACCTTGACAGGGGTCGGCGAAAAACTGTTTTTT.

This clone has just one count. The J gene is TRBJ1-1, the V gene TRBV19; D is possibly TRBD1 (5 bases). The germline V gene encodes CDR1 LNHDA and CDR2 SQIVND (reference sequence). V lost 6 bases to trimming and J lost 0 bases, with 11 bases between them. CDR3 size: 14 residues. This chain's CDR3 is CASSLGRLNTEAFF. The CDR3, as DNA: TGTGCCAGTAGCCTGGGGCGATTGAACACTGAAGCTTTCTTT.

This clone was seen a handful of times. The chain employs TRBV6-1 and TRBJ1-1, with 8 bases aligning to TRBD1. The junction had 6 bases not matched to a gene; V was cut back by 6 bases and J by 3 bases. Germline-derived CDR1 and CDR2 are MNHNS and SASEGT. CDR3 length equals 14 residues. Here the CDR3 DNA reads TGTGCCAGCAGCCTCGGACAGGGTTACACTGAAGCTTTCTTT. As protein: CASSLGQGYTEAFF.

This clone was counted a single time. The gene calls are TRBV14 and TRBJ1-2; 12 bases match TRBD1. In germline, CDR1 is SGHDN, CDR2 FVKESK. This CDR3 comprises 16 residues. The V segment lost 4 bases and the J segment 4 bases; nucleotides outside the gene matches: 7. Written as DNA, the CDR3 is TGTGCCAGCAGCCCTTTGGGACAGGGGGCTGTCTATGGCTACACCTTC. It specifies CASSPLGQGAVYGYTF.

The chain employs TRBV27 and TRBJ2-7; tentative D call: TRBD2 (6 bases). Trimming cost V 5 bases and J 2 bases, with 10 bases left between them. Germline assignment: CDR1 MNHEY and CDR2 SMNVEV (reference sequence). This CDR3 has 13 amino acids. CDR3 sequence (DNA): TGTGCCAGCAGTCTCCGCGGGGCCTACGAGCAGTACTTC. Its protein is CASSLRGAYEQYF.

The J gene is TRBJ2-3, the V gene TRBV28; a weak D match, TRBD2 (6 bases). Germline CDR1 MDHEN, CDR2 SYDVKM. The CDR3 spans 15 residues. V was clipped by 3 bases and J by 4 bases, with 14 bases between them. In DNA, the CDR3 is TGTGCCAGCAGTTTGCGGGGAGGAGGGGCAGATACGCAGTATTTT. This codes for CASSLRGGGADTQYF.

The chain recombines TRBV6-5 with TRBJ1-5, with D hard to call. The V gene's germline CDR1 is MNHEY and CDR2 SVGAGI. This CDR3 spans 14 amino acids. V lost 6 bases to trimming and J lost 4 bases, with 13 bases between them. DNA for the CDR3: TGTGCCAGCAGCCCCCTCGATGGGAATCAGCCCCAGCATTTT. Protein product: CASSPLDGNQPQHF.

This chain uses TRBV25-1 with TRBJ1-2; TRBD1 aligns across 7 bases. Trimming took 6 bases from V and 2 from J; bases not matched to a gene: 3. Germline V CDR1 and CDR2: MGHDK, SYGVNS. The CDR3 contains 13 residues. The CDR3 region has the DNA TGTGCCAGCAGCCCACAGGGGAACTATGGCTACACCTTC. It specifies CASSPQGNYGYTF.

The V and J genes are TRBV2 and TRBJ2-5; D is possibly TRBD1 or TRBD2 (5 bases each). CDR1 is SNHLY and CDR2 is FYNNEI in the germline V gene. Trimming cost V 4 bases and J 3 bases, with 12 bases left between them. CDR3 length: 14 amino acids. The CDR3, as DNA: TGTGCCAGCAGTGCTGGGACCCTTGAAGAGACCCAGTACTTC. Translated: CASSAGTLEETQYF.

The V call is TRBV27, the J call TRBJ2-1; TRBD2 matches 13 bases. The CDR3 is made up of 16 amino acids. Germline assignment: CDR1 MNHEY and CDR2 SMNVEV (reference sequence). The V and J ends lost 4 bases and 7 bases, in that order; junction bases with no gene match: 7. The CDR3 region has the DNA TGTGCCAGCAGTTCAATCGGACTAGCGGGGGCTAATGAGCAGTTCTTC. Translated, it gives CASSSIGLAGANEQFF.

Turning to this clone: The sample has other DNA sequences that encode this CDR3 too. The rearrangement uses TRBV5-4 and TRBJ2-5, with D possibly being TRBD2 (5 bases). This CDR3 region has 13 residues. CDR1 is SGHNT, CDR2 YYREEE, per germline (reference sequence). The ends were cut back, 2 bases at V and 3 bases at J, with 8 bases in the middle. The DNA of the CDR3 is TGTGCCAGCAGCTTAGGAGGAGAAGAGACCCAGTACTTC. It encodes CASSLGGEETQYF.

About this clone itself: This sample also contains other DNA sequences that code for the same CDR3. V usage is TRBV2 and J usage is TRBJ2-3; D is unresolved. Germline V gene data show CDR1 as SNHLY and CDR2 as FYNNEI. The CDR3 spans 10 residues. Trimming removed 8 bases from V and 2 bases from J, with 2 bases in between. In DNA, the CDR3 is TGTGCCAGCCTCACAGATACGCAGTATTTT. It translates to CASLTDTQYF.

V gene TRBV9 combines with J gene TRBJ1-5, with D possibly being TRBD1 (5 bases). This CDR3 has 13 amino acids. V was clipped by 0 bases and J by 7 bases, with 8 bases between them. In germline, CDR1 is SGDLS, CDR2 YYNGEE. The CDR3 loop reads CASSVAGEQPQHF. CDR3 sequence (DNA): TGTGCCAGCAGCGTAGCGGGGGAACAGCCCCAGCATTTT. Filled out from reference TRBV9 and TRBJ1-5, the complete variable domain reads DSGVTQTPKHLITATGQRVTLRCSPRSGDLSVYWYQQSLDQGLQFLIQYYNGEERAKGNILERFSAQQFPDLHSELNLSSLELGDSALYFCASSVAGEQPQHFGDGTRLSIL.

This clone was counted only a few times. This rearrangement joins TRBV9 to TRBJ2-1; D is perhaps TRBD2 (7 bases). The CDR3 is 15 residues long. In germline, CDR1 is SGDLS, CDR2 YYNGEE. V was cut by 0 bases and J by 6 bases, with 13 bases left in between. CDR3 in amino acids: CASSVEWGGPNEQFF. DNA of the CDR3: TGTGCCAGCAGCGTAGAGTGGGGGGGGCCCAATGAGCAGTTCTTC.

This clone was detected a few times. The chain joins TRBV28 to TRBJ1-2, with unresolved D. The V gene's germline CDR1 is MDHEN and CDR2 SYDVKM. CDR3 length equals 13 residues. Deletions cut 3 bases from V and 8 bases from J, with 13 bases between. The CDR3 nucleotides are TGTGCCAGCAGTTTCCCCTCCCAAGTAGGCTACACCTTC. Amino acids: CASSFPSQVGYTF.

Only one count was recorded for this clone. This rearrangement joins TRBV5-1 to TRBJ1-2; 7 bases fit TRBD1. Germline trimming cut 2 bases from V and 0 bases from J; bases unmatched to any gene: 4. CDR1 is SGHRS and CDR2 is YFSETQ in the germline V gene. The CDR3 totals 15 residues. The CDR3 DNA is TGCGCCAGCAGCTTTGGGGGGACAGCTAACTATGGCTACACCTTC. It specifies CASSFGGTANYGYTF.

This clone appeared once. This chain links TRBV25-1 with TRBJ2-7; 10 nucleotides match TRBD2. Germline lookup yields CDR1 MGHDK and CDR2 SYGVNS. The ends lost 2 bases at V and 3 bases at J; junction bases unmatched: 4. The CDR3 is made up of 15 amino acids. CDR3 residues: CASSEKASGGYEQYF. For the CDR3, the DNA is TGTGCCAGCAGTGAAAAAGCTAGCGGGGGCTACGAGCAGTACTTC.

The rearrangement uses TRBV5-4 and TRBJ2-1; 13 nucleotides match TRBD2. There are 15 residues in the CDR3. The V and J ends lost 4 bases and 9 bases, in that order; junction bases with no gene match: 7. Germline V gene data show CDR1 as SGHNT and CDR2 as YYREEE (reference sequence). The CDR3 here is CASSRTSGGLGEQFF. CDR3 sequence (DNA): TGTGCCAGCAGCCGGACTAGCGGGGGCCTAGGTGAGCAGTTCTTC.

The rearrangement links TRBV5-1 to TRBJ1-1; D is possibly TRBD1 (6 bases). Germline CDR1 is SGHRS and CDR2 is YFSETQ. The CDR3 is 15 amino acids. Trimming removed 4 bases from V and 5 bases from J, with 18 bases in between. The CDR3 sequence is CASSPLDPGETEAFF. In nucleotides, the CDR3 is TGCGCCAGCAGCCCCCTTGATCCAGGGGAGACTGAAGCTTTCTTT.

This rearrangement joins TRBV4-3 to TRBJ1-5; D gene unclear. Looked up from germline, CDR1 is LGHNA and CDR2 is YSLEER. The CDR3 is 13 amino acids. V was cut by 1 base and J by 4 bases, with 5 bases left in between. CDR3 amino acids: CASSQGNNQPQHF. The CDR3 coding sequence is TGCGCCAGCAGCCAAGGAAATAATCAGCCCCAGCATTTT.

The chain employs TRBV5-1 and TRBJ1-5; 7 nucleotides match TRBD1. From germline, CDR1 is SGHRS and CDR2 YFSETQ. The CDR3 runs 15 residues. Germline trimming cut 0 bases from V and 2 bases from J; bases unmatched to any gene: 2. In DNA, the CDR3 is TGCGCCAGCAGCTTGGGGGACAGCCGCAATCAGCCCCAGCATTTT. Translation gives CASSLGDSRNQPQHF. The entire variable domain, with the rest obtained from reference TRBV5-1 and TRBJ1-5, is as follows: KAGVTQTPRYLIKTRGQQVTLSCSPISGHRSVSWYQQTPGQGLQFLFEYFSETQRNKGNFPGRFSGRQFSNSRSEMNVSTLELGDSALYLCASSLGDSRNQPQHFGDGTRLSIL.

The CDR3 DNA follows: TGTGCCTGGATGCCTCAGGGCAATCAGCCCCAGCATTTT. Translated: CAWMPQGNQPQHF. The chain is built from TRBV30 and TRBJ1-5; D gene uncertain. CDR1 is GTSNPN and CDR2 is SVGIG in the germline V gene (reference sequence). This CDR3 is 13 amino acids long. V lost 4 bases and J lost 2, with 9 bases in between.

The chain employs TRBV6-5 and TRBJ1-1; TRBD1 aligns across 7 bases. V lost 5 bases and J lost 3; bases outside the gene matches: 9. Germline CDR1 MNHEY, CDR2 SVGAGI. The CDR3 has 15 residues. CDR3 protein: CASSGRQGGDTEAFF. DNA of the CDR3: TGTGCCAGCAGTGGACGACAGGGAGGGGACACTGAAGCTTTCTTT.

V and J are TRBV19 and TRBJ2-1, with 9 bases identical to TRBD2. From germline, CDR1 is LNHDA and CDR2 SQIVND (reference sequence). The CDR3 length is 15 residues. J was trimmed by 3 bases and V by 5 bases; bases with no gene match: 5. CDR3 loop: CASSVAGDYYNEQFF. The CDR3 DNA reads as TGTGCCAGTAGTGTAGCGGGGGATTACTACAATGAGCAGTTCTTC.

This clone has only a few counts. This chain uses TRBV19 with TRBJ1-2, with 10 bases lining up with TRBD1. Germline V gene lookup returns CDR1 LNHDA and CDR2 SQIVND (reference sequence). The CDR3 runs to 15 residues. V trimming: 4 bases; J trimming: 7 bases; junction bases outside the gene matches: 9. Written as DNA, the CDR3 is TGTGCCAGTAGTACGACAGGGGGCGCGATGTTTGGCTACACCTTC. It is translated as CASSTTGGAMFGYTF.